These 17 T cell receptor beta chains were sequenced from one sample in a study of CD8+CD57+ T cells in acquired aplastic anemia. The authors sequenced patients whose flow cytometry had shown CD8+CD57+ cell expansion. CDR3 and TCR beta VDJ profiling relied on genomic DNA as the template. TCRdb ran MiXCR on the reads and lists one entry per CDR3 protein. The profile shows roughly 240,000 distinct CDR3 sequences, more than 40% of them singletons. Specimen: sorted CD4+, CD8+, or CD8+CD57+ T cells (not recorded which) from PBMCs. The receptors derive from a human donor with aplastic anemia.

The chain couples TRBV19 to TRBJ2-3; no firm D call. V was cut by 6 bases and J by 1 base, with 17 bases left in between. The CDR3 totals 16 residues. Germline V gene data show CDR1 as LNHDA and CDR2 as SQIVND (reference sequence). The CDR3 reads CASSTREKAGTDTQYF. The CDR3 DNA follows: TGTGCCAGTAGCACTCGTGAGAAGGCGGGCACAGATACGCAGTATTTT.

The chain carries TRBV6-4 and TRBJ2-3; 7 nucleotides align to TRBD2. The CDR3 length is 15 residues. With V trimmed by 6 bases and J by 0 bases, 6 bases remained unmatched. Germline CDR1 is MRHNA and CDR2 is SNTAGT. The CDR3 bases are TGTGCCAGCAGCTTAGACGGGGGGAGCACAGATACGCAGTATTTT. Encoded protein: CASSLDGGSTDTQYF.

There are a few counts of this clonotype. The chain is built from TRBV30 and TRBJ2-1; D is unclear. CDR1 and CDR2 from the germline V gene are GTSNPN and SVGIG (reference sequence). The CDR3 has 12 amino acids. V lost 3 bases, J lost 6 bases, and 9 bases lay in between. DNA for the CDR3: TGTGCCTGGAGCCCCTCAATCAATGAGCAGTTCTTC. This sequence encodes CAWSPSINEQFF.

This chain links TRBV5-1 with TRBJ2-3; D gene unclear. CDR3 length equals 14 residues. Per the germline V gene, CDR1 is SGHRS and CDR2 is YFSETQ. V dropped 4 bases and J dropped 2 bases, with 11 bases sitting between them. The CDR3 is CASSHARNTDTQYF. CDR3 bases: TGCGCCAGCAGCCACGCTCGCAACACAGATACGCAGTATTTT.

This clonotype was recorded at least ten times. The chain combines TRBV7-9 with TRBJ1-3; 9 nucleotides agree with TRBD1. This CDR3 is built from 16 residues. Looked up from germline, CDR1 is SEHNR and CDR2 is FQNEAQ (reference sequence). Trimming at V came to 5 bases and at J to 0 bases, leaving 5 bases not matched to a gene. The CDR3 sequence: CASSTNRGPSGNTIYF. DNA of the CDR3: TGTGCCAGCAGCACCAACAGGGGGCCCTCTGGAAACACCATATATTTT.

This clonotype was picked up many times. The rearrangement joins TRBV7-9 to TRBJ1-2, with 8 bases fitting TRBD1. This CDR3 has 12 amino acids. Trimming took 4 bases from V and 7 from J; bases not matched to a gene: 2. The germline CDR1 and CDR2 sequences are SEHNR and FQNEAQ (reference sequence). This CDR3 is CASSWTGLGYTF. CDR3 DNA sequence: TGTGCCAGCAGCTGGACAGGGCTTGGCTACACCTTC. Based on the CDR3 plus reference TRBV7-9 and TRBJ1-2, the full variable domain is DTGVSQNPRHKITKRGQNVTFRCDPISEHNRLYWYRQTLGQGPEFLTYFQNEAQLEKSRLLSDRFSAERPKGSFSTLEIQRTEQGDSAMYLCASSWTGLGYTFGSGTRLTVV.

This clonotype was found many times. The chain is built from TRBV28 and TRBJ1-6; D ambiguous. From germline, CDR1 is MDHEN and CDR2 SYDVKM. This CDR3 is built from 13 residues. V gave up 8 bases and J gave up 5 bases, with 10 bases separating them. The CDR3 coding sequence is TGTGCCAGCGGCGCGGCAAATAATTCACCCCTCCACTTT. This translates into CASGAANNSPLHF. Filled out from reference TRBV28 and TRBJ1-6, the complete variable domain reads DVKVTQSSRYLVKRTGEKVFLECVQDMDHENMFWYRQDPGLGLRLIYFSYDVKMKEKGDIPEGYSVSREKKERFSLILESASTNQTSMYLCASGAANNSPLHFGNGTRLTVT.

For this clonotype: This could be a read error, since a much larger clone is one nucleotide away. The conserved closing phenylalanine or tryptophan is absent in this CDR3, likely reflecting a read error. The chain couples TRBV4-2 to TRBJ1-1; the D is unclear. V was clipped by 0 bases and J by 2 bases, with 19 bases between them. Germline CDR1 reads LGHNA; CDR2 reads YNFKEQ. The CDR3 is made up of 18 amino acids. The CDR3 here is CASSQEGTYSTINTEAFS. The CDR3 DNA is TGTGCCAGCAGCCAAGAGGGAACATACAGTACGATTAACACTGAAGCTTTCTCT.

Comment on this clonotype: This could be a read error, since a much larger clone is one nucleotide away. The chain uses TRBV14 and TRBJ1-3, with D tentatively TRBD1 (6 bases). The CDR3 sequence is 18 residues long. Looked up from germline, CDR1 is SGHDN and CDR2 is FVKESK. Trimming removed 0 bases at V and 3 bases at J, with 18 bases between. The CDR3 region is CASSQDSGGVHFGNTIYF. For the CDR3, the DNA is TGTGCCAGCAGCCAAGATTCTGGGGGCGTACACTTTGGAAACACCATATATTTT.

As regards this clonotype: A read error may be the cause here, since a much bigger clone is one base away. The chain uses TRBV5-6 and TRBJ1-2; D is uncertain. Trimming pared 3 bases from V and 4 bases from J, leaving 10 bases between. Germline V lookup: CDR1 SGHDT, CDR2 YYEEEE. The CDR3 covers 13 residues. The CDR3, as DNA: TGTGCCAGCAGCTCTCTGAAGACCTATGGCTACACCTTC. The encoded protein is CASSSLKTYGYTF. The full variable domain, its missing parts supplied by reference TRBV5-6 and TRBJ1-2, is DAGVTQSPTHLIKTRGQQVTLRCSPKSGHDTVSWYQQALGQGPQFIFQYYEEEERQRGNFPDRFSGHQFPNYSSELNVNALLLGDSALYLCASSSLKTYGYTFGSGTRLTVV.

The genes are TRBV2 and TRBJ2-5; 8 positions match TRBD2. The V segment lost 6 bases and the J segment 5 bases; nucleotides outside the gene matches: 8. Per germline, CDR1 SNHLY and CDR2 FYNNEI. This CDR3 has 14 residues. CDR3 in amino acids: CASRELAGRETQYF. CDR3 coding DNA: TGTGCCAGCAGAGAATTAGCGGGGAGGGAGACCCAGTACTTC. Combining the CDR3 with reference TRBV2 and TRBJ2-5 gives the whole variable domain EPEVTQTPSHQVTQMGQEVILRCVPISNHLYFYWYRQILGQKVEFLVSFYNNEISEKSEIFDDQFSVERPDGSNFTLKIRSTKLEDSAMYFCASRELAGRETQYFGPGTRLLVL.

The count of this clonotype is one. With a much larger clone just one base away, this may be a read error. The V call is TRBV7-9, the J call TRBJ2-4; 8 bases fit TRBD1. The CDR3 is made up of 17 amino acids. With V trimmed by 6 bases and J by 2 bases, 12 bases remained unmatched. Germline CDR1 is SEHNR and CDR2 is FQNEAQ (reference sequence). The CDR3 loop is CASSWPSGGATKNIQYF. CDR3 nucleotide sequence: TGTGCCAGCAGTTGGCCTTCAGGGGGCGCAACCAAAAACATTCAGTACTTC. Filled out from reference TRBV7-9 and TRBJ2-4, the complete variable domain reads DTGVSQNPRHKITKRGQNVTFRCDPISEHNRLYWYRQTLGQGPEFLTYFQNEAQLEKSRLLSDRFSAERPKGSFSTLEIQRTEQGDSAMYLCASSWPSGGATKNIQYFGAGTRLSVL.

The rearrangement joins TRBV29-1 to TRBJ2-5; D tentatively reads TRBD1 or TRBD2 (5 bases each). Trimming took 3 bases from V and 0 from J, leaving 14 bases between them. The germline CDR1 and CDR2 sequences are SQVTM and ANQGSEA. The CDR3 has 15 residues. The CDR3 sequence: CSVEGVSGYQETQYF. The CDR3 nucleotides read TGCAGCGTTGAGGGAGTTTCAGGGTACCAAGAGACCCAGTACTTC.

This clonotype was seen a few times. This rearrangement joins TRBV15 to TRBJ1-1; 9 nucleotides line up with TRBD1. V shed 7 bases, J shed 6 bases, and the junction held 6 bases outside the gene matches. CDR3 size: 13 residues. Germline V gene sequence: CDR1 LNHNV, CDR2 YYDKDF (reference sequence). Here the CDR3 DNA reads TGTGCCACCAAAGGGACAGGGTGGTCTGAAGCTTTCTTT. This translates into CATKGTGWSEAFF.

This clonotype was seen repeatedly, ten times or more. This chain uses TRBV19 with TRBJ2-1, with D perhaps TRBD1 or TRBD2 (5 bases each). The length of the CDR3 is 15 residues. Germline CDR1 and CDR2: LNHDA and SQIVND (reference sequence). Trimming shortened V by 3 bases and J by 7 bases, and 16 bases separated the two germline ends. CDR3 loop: CASSILGRGTNEQFF. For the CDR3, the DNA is TGTGCCAGTAGTATCCTAGGACGGGGCACAAATGAGCAGTTCTTC. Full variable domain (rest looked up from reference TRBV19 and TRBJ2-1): DGGITQSPKYLFRKEGQNVTLSCEQNLNHDAMYWYRQDPGQGLRLIYYSQIVNDFQKGDIAEGYSVSREKKESFPLTVTSAQKNPTAFYLCASSILGRGTNEQFFGPGTRLTVL.

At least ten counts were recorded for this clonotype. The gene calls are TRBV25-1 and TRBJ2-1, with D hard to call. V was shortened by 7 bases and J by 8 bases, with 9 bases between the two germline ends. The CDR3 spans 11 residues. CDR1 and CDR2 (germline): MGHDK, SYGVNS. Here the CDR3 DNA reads TGTGCCAGCACCTTTGGCGATGAGCAGTTCTTC. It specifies CASTFGDEQFF.

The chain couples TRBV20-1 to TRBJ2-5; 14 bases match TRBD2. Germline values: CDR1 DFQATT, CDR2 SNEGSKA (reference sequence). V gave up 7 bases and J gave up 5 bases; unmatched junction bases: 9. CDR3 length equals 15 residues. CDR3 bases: TGCAGTGGATCCGGGACTAGCGGGGGCAGGGAGACCCAGTACTTC. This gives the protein CSGSGTSGGRETQYF.